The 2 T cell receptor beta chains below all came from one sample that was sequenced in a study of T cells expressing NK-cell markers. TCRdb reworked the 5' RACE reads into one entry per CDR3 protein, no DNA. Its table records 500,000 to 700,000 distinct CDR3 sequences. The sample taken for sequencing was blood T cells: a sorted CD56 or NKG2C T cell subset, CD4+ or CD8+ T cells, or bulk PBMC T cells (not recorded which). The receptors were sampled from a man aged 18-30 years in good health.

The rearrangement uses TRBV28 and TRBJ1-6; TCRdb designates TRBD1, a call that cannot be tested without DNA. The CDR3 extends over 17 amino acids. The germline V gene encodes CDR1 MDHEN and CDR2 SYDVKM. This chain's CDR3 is CASTNRDERIIVSPLHF.

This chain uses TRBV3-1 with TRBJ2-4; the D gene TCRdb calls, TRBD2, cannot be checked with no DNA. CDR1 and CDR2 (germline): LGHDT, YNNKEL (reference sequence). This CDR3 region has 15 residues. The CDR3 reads CASSRLAGAKNIQYF. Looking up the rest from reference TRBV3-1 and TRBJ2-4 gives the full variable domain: DTAVSQTPKYLVTQMGNDKSIKCEQNLGHDTMYWYKQDSKKFLKIMFSYNNKELIINETVPNRFSPKSPDKAHLNLHINSLELGDSAVYFCASSRLAGAKNIQYFGAGTRLSVL.